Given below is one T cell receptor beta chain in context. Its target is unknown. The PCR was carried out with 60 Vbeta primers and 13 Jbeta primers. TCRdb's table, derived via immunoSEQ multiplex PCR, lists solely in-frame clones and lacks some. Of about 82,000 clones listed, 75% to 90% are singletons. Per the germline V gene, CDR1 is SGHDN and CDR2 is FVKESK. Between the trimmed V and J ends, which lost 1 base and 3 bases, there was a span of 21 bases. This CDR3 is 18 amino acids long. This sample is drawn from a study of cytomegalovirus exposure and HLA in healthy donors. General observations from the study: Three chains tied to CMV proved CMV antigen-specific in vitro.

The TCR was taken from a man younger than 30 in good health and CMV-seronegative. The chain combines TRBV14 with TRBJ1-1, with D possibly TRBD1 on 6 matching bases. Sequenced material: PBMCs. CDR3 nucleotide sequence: TGTGCCAGCAGCCAAGCTGGGGGCTTTAACGAACGAGACACTGAAGCTTTCTTT. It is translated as CASSQAGGFNERDTEAFF.